The subject of this entry is one T cell receptor beta chain. Its matching antigen is unknown. V was clipped by 2 bases and J by 5 bases, with 7 bases between them. The CDR3 has 12 amino acids. CDR1 and CDR2 (germline): MDHEN, SYDVKM. The data are from a study of shared clonotypes between healthy human individuals. Study at large: The donor group consisted of two women and three men, aged 18 to 49.

Study outcomes and limitations: Generally, naive subsets came out with larger estimated richness than memory subsets. Of the naive CD4 clonotypes, about 5.4% were shared across a few donors.

Naive-designated CD8 cells lacked CD45RO, were positively enriched for CCR7, and omitted terminally differentiated effector memory CD45RA+ cells. How the authors handled the data: Without quality scores, immunoSEQ junctional reads could not be filtered like full-length reads. The table came from immunoSEQ multiplex PCR; TCRdb's copy has only in-frame clones and leaves some out. The V and J calls and clone size come from that table; D and trimming were worked out from the DNA. The repertoire consists of 450,000 to 700,000 clones, with over 95% occurring once and the leading ten covering about 0.11%.

This clonotype was obtained from a woman aged 30 to 39 in good health. Source material: naive CD8+ T cells sorted from blood. The chain couples TRBV28 to TRBJ2-7; no definite D call. For the CDR3, the DNA is TGTGCCAGCAGTTTAATTAGGCACGAGCAGTACTTC. It yields the protein CASSLIRHEQYF.